This entry lists 15 T cell receptor beta chains sequenced from one sample in a study of blood T cell repertoires in COVID-19 (dated by TCRdb to 2020 to 2021). Receptors were amplified or captured by the immunoSEQ multiplex PCR assay. Entries here come from immuneACCESS through TCRdb and include only in-frame sequences with V and J called. Some clones fail to appear in such tables; in the studies checked, an unresolved V gene covers under half of the shortfall, and the cause of the remainder is unknown. In all, the sample holds just over 650,000 clones, and just under 90% of those were seen once. Roughly 0.25% of the sample belongs to the ten largest clones. The source material was peripheral blood. The receptors shown here come from a woman aged 18-29 years with acute or convalescent COVID-19.

This chain joins TRBV29-1 and TRBJ1-1; perhaps TRBD1 as D (6 bases). The CDR3 spans 16 residues. Germline CDR1 and CDR2: SQVTM and ANQGSEA. Trimming took 6 bases from V and 1 from J, leaving 21 bases between them. CDR3 residues: CSVAYARGGENTEAFF. The CDR3 bases are TGCAGCGTCGCTTATGCTAGGGGGGGGGAGAACACTGAAGCTTTCTTT.

The V gene is TRBV9, the J gene TRBJ1-1; D is undetermined. V lost 4 bases and J 4 bases, leaving 14 bases between the germline ends. The CDR3 runs 14 residues. CDR1 is SGDLS and CDR2 is YYNGEE in the germline V gene. CDR3 nucleotide sequence: TGTGCCAGCAGCCTACAGCTAGAGGGCACTGAAGCTTTCTTT. As protein: CASSLQLEGTEAFF.

This chain uses TRBV5-6 with TRBJ1-2; 9 bases are shared with TRBD1. Germline trimming cut 2 bases from V and 2 bases from J; bases unmatched to any gene: 7. Per germline, CDR1 SGHDT and CDR2 YYEEEE. The length of the CDR3 is 16 residues. The CDR3 protein is CASSFGTGSFNYGYTF. The DNA of the CDR3 is TGTGCCAGCAGCTTCGGGACAGGGAGTTTCAACTATGGCTACACCTTC.

This chain links TRBV19 with TRBJ2-7; no clear D. V lost 3 bases and J lost 3, with 15 bases in between. CDR3 length: 15 amino acids. Germline loops: CDR1 LNHDA, CDR2 SQIVND (reference sequence). The CDR3 DNA reads TGTGCCAGTAGTATGCTTAACGGAGCACTCTACGAGCAGTACTTC. It specifies CASSMLNGALYEQYF.

The CDR3 spells CSAAHRLDTGELFF. The CDR3 region has the DNA TGCAGCGCCGCCCACCGTTTAGACACCGGGGAGCTGTTTTTT. The chain uses TRBV29-1 and TRBJ2-2; D is undetermined. The CDR3 runs 14 residues. V lost 7 bases and J lost 3, with 15 bases in between. Germline values: CDR1 SQVTM, CDR2 ANQGSEA.

The chain employs TRBV30 and TRBJ1-5; 7 bases line up with TRBD1. V dropped 3 bases and J dropped 4; count of bases not matched to a gene: 9. The germline gives CDR1 GTSNPN, CDR2 SVGIG (reference sequence). This CDR3 is built from 15 residues. The CDR3 loop is CAWSAGRGTNQPQHF. DNA for the CDR3: TGTGCCTGGAGCGCCGGCAGGGGGACGAATCAGCCCCAGCATTTT.

J is TRBJ1-1 and V is TRBV5-1; 9 positions match TRBD1. This CDR3 spans 15 amino acids. Germline-derived CDR1 and CDR2 are SGHRS and YFSETQ. The V and J ends lost 4 bases and 10 bases, in that order; junction bases with no gene match: 14. The DNA for the CDR3 is TGCGCCAGCAGCCTGATAGGCACAGGGGGCTATCGAGCTTTCTTT. Protein: CASSLIGTGGYRAFF.

The rearrangement joins TRBV19 to TRBJ1-2; TRBD1 matches at 8 bases. The CDR3 extends over 16 amino acids. CDR1 and CDR2 from the germline V gene are LNHDA and SQIVND (reference sequence). The J segment lost 0 bases and the V segment lost 8 bases, leaving 11 bases of the junction unmatched. The CDR3 sequence: CASGSAGGRANYGYTF. CDR3 in DNA: TGTGCCAGTGGAAGTGCAGGGGGCAGGGCTAACTATGGCTACACCTTC.

V gene TRBV6-5 combines with J gene TRBJ1-3; D is ambiguous. The length of the CDR3 is 13 residues. The V end lost 0 bases, the J end lost 6 bases, and 6 bases lay between the germline ends. In germline, CDR1 is MNHEY, CDR2 SVGAGI. The CDR3, as DNA: TGTGCCAGCAGTTACTCTCGGGAAAACACCATATATTTT. The encoded protein is CASSYSRENTIYF.

The CDR3 DNA follows: TGTGCCAGCAGTTACCTGGACAGGGGAGTCCACGAGCAGTACTTC. Translation: CASSYLDRGVHEQYF. The V call is TRBV6-6, the J call TRBJ2-7; 9 bases match TRBD1. Germline V gene data show CDR1 as MNHNY and CDR2 as SVGAGI (reference sequence). The CDR3 spans 15 residues. V was clipped by 2 bases and J by 5 bases; unmatched bases: 7.

V and J are TRBV7-2 and TRBJ1-3; 7 nucleotides match TRBD1. After removal of 5 bases from V and 3 bases from J, the junction contained 7 bases not matched to a gene. Germline CDR1 is SGHTA and CDR2 is FQGNSA. This CDR3 has 15 residues. In DNA, the CDR3 is TGTGCCAGCAGCGCCCCGGGACAGCTTGGAAACACCATATATTTT. It yields the protein CASSAPGQLGNTIYF.

The chain couples TRBV7-8 to TRBJ1-5; no firm D call. From germline, CDR1 is SGHVS and CDR2 FQNEAQ. This CDR3 is 14 amino acids long. V was cut by 5 bases and J by 6 bases, with 14 bases left in between. The CDR3 nucleotides are TGTGCCAGCAGCCTGGGAGGAGGTACTCAGCCCCAGCATTTT. This translates into CASSLGGGTQPQHF.

The rearrangement uses TRBV10-3 and TRBJ1-1; 8 positions match TRBD1. Germline loops: CDR1 ENHRY, CDR2 SYGVKD. V lost 2 bases, J lost 4 bases, and 9 bases stayed unmatched. This CDR3 has 16 amino acids. The CDR3 DNA reads TGTGCCATCAGTGAGAACCCCGGGACAGGCGCCACTGAAGCTTTCTTT. It yields the protein CAISENPGTGATEAFF.

The V call is TRBV29-1, the J call TRBJ2-7; TRBD1 matches 11 bases. CDR3 length: 14 residues. V was clipped by 5 bases and J by 2 bases; unmatched bases: 5. Germline V lookup: CDR1 SQVTM, CDR2 ANQGSEA. The CDR3 loop is CSVWGTGGAYEQYF. CDR3 nucleotide sequence: TGCAGCGTTTGGGGGACAGGGGGAGCCTACGAGCAGTACTTC.

The V gene is TRBV7-2, the J gene TRBJ2-7; TRBD2 matches at 9 bases. CDR1 is SGHTA and CDR2 is FQGNSA in the germline V gene. The trim removed 5 bases at V and 3 bases at J, leaving 8 bases unmatched. The CDR3 length is 15 residues. The CDR3 here is CASSQNSGGHYEQYF. CDR3 sequence (DNA): TGTGCCAGCAGCCAGAATAGCGGGGGACACTACGAGCAGTACTTC.